Listed below are T cell receptor beta chains from one sample, sequenced in a study of shared clonotypes between healthy human individuals. TCRdb keeps only in-frame clones here, not all; method: immunoSEQ multiplex PCR. Counted here are about 2.4 million clones, more than 80% occurring once; the ten biggest clones make up roughly 0.14%. Sequencing used naive CD4+ T cells sorted from blood. These receptors all stem from a man in his late teens or twenties in good health. Each CDR3 is given with its conserved first and last residue. The D gene is left open where the match is weak.

D	V	J	CDR3	DNA
NA	TRBV29-1	TRBJ2-1	CSVEAGRQFF	TGCAGCGTTGAAGCAGGGCGGCAGTTCTTC
NA	TRBV23-1	TRBJ2-3	CASSLRRDPGGIDTQYF	TGCGCCAGCAGCCTCCGGCGGGACCCAGGGGGTATAGATACGCAGTATTTT
NA	TRBV27	TRBJ2-1	CASSSFDYNEQFF	TGTGCCAGCAGTTCTTTCGATTACAATGAGCAGTTCTTC
NA	TRBV6-1	TRBJ1-2	CASSEVGSPNYGYTF	TGTGCCAGCAGTGAAGTTGGAAGCCCTAACTATGGCTACACCTTC
TRBD1	TRBV7-9	TRBJ2-4	CASSLAKPGQGEYIQYF	TGTGCCAGCAGCTTAGCGAAGCCGGGACAGGGGGAATACATTCAGTACTTC
TRBD1	TRBV7-9	TRBJ1-1	CASKTRDRFEAFF	TGTGCCAGCAAGACCAGGGACAGGTTTGAAGCTTTCTTT
NA	TRBV5-3	TRBJ2-7	CARSYYEQYF	TGTGCCAGAAGCTATTACGAGCAGTACTTC
NA	TRBV11-2	TRBJ2-4	CASSSRALVIGSEGNIQYF	TGTGCCAGCAGCTCCCGGGCCTTAGTGATTGGGTCCGAGGGAAACATTCAGTACTTC
NA	TRBV6-1	TRBJ2-2	CASSVGGGATGELFF	TGTGCCAGCAGTGTCGGCGGGGGCGCCACCGGGGAGCTGTTTTTT
TRBD2	TRBV5-1	TRBJ2-1	CASRKRGDSYNEQFF	TGCGCCAGCAGGAAGCGGGGGGACTCCTACAATGAGCAGTTCTTC
NA	TRBV5-5	TRBJ2-4	CASSLGFNGAKNIQYF	TGTGCCAGCAGCTTGGGATTTAACGGGGCCAAAAACATTCAGTACTTC
NA	TRBV7-9	TRBJ1-2	CASSLIGAAGYGYTF	TGTGCCAGCAGCTTAATAGGAGCGGCGGGCTATGGCTACACCTTC
NA	TRBV5-8	TRBJ1-1	CASSSWVAQVAFF	TGTGCCAGCAGCTCTTGGGTGGCCCAGGTAGCTTTCTTT
TRBD1	TRBV30	TRBJ1-2	CAWSRGDSYGYTF	TGTGCCTGGAGTCGCGGGGACAGCTATGGCTACACCTTC
NA	TRBV25-1	TRBJ1-6	CASSESAGSSYNSPLHF	TGTGCCAGCAGTGAATCAGCTGGAAGCTCCTATAATTCACCCCTCCACTTT
TRBD1	TRBV7-6	TRBJ1-3	CASSPGTGASGNTIYF	TGTGCCAGCAGCCCAGGGACAGGCGCCTCTGGAAACACCATATATTTT
NA	TRBV7-9	TRBJ2-1	CATTPLGWRESYNEQFF	TGTGCCACTACACCTTTGGGGTGGCGGGAATCCTACAATGAGCAGTTCTTC